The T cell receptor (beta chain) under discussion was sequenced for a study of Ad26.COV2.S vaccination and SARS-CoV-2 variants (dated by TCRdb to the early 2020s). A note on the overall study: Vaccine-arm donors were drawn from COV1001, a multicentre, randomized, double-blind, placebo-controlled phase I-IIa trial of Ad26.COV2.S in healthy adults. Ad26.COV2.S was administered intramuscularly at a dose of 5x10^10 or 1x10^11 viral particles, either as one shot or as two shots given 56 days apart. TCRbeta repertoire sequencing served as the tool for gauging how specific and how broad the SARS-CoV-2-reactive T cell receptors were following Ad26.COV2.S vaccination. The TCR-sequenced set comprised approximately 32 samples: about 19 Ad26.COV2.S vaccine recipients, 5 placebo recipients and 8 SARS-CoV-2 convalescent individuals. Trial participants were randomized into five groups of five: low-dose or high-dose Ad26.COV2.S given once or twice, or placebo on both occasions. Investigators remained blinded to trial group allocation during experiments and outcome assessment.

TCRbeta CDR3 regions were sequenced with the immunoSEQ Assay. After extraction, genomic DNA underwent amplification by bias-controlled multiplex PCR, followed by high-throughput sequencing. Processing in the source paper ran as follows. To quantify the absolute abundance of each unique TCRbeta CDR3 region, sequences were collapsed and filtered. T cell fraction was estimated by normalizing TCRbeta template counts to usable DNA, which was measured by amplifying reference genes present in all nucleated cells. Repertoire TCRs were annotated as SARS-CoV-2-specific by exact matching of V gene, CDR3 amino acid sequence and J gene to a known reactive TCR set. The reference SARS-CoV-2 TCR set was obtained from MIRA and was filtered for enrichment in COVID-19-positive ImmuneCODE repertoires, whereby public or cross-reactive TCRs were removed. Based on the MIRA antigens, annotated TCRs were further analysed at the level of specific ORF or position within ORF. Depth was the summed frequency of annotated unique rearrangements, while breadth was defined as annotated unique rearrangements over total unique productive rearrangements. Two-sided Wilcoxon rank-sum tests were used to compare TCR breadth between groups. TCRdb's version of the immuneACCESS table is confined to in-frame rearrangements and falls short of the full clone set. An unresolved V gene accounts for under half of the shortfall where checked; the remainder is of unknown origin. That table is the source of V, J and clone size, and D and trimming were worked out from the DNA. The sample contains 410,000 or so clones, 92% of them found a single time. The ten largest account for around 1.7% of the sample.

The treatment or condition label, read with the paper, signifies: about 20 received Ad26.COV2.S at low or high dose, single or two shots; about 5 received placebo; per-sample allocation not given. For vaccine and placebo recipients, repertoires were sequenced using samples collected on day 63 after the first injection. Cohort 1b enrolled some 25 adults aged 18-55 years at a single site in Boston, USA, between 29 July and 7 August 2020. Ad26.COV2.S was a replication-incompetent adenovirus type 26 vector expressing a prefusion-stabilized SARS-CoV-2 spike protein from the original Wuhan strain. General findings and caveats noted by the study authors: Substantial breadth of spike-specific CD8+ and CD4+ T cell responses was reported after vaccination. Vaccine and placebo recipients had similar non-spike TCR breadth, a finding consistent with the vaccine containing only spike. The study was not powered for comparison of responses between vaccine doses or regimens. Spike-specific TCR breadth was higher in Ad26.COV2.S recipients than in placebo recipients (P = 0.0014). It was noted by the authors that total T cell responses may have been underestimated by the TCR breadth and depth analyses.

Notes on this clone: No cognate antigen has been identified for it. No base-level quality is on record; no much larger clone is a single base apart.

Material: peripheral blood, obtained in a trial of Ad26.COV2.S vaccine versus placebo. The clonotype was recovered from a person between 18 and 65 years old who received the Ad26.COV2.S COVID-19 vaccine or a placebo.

The sequenced DNA is TGTGCCAGCAAGCAGGGGACCACTAACACCGGGGAGCTGTTTTTT. Translated, this is CASKQGTTNTGELFF. The chain links TRBV27 with TRBJ2-2, with TRBD1 as a weak D call on 6 bases. In the germline V gene (reference sequence), CDR1 corresponds to MNHEY and CDR2 to SMNVEV. V is reduced by 7 bases and J by 2 bases, leaving a spacing of 14 bases between them. The CDR3 contains 15 residues, cysteine and phenylalanine counted. Left in the record is the CDR3 DNA by itself, 45 bases read in frame from the first base.